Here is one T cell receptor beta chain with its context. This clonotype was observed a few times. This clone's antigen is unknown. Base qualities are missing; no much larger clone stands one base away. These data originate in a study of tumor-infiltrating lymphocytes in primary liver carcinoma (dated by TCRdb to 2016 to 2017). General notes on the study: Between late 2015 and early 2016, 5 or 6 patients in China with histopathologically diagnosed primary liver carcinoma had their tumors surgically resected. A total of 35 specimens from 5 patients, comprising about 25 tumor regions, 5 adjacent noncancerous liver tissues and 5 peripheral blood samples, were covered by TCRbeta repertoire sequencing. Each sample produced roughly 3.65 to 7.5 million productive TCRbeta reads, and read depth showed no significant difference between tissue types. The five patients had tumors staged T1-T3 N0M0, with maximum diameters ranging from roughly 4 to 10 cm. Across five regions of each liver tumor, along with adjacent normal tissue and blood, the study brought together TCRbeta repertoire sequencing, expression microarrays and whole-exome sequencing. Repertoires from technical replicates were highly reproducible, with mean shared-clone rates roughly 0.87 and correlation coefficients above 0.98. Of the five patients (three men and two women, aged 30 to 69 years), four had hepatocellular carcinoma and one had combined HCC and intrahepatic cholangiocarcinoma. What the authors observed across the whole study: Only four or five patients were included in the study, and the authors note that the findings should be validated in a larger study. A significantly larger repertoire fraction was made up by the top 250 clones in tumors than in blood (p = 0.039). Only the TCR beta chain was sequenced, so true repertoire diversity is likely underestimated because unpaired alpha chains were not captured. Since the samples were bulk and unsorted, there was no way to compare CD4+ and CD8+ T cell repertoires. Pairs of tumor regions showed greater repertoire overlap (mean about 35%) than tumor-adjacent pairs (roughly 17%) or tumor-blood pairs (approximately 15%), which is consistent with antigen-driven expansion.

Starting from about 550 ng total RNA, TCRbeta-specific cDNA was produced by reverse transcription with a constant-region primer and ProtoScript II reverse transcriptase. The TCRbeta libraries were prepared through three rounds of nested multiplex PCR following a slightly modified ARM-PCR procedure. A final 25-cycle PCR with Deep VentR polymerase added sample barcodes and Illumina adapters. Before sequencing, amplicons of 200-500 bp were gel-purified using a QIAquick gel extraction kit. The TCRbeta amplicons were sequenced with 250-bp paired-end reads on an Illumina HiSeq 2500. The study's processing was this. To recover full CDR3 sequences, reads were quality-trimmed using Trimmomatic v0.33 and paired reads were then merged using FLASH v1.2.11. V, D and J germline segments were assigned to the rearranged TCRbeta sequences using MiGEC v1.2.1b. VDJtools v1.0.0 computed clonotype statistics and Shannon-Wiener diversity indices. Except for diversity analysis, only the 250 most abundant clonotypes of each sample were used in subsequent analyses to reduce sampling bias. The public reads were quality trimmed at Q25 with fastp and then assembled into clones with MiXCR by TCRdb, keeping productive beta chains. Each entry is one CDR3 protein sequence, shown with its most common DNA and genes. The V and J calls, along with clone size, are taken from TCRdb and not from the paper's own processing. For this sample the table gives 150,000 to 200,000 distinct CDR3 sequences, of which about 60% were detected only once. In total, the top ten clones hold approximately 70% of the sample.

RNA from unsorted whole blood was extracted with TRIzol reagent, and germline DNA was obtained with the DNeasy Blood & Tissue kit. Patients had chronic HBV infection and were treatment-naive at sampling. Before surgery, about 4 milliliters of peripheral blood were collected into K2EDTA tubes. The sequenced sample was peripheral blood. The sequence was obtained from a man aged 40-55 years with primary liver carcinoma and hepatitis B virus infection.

The CDR3 loop reads CAISSTDTQYF. The bases are TGTGCCATCAGTTCGACAGATACGCAGTATTTT. Here the chain combines TRBV10-3 and TRBJ2-3, with the D gene not clear enough to name. Via the germline V gene, CDR1 is ENHRY and CDR2 SYGVKD. There are 11 amino acids in the CDR3, from cysteine to phenylalanine inclusive. Left in the record is the CDR3 DNA by itself, 33 bases read in frame from the first base. The germline ends are 3 bases apart after V is trimmed by 5 bases and J by 3 bases.